Listed below are T cell receptor beta chains from one sample, sequenced in a study of blood T cell repertoires in COVID-19. Using immunoSEQ multiplex PCR, the repertoire was profiled, and TCRdb retains in-frame clones only, with some absent. The profile shows approximately 250,000 clones, around 90% of them singletons. The source material was peripheral blood. These receptors came from a man under 40 with COVID-19, enrolled during active disease. The CDR3 runs from the conserved cysteine through the conserved F or W. D genes are given only for firm matches. Expanded clones get a size class; other rows say once, few or many, or leave the size out.

size | D | J | V | CDR3 | DNA
- | - | TRBJ1-1 | TRBV4-1 | CASSQDFRSEAFF | TGCGCCAGCAGCCAAGACTTCAGGTCTGAAGCTTTCTTT
few | - | TRBJ2-7 | TRBV5-4 | CASSLGPLPNYEQYF | TGTGCCAGCAGCTTGGGTCCCCTACCTAACTACGAGCAGTACTTC
- | - | TRBJ1-1 | TRBV6-5 | CASSYATGENEAFF | TGTGCCAGCAGTTACGCAACAGGAGAGAATGAAGCTTTCTTT
few | TRBD1 | TRBJ1-5 | TRBV6-5 | CASSLTGNQHQPQHF | TGTGCCAGCAGTTTGACAGGGAACCAACATCAGCCCCAGCATTTT
- | - | TRBJ1-5 | TRBV6-5 | CAVGRGFSQPQHF | TGTGCCGTCGGGCGGGGTTTTAGTCAGCCCCAGCATTTT
- | - | TRBJ1-1 | TRBV5-1 | CASNPDPGGRVNTEAFF | TGCGCCAGCAACCCGGACCCCGGGGGGCGAGTGAACACTGAAGCTTTCTTT
- | - | TRBJ1-6 | TRBV5-1 | CASPRAGLDSPLHF | TGCGCCAGCCCTAGGGCGGGCTTGGATTCACCCCTCCACTTT
- | - | TRBJ1-2 | TRBV6-5 | CASSYSIAGTYGYTF | TGTGCCAGCAGTTACTCGATTGCGGGAACCTATGGCTACACCTTC
- | TRBD1 | TRBJ1-2 | TRBV7-9 | CASSLWADRDRGLGYTF | TGTGCCAGCAGCTTATGGGCAGATCGGGACAGGGGGCTGGGCTACACCTTC
- | TRBD1 | TRBJ2-6 | TRBV10-3 | CAISVLGTGRGTGANVLTF | TGTGCCATCAGTGTCTTGGGGACAGGGAGAGGGACTGGGGCCAACGTCCTGACTTTC
- | TRBD1 | TRBJ2-7 | TRBV5-1 | CASSLARDRVSYEQYF | TGCGCCAGCAGCTTGGCGCGAGACAGGGTCTCCTACGAGCAGTACTTC
- | TRBD1 | TRBJ2-3 | TRBV7-9 | CASSLGSGTGGTDTQYF | TGTGCCAGCAGCTTAGGTTCGGGGACAGGGGGCACAGATACGCAGTATTTT
- | TRBD1 | TRBJ1-2 | TRBV19 | CASSPLDRGPYGYTF | TGTGCCAGTAGCCCGCTGGACAGGGGACCCTATGGCTACACCTTC
- | - | TRBJ1-2 | TRBV6-1 | CASSEARGGDYGYTF | TGTGCCAGCAGTGAAGCGCGGGGAGGTGACTATGGCTACACCTTC
- | - | TRBJ1-5 | TRBV19 | CASSIAHIPGDQPQHF | TGTGCCAGTAGTATAGCCCACATCCCAGGGGATCAGCCCCAGCATTTT
- | TRBD1 | TRBJ2-2 | TRBV2 | CASSDDRGNGELFF | TGTGCCAGCAGTGACGACAGGGGAAACGGGGAGCTGTTTTTT
- | - | TRBJ1-2 | TRBV16 | CASSQRGYGYTF | TGTGCCAGCAGCCAGCGGGGCTATGGCTACACCTTC
- | - | TRBJ1-3 | TRBV9 | CASSVAGGERHREPSGNTIYF | TGTGCCAGCAGCGTAGCGGGGGGGGAGAGGCACAGGGAACCTTCTGGAAACACCATATATTTT
- | TRBD1 | TRBJ1-2 | TRBV15 | CATSERGPPYGYTF | TGTGCCACCAGCGAGAGGGGGCCCCCCTATGGCTACACCTTC
- | - | TRBJ1-5 | TRBV7-2 | CASSLSAGVWQPQHF | TGTGCCAGCAGCTTATCAGCAGGGGTATGGCAGCCCCAGCATTTT
- | TRBD2 | TRBJ2-3 | TRBV10-2 | CASSDSKLAGVADTQYF | TGCGCCAGCAGTGATTCCAAACTAGCGGGGGTGGCAGATACGCAGTATTTT
- | - | TRBJ2-1 | TRBV11-2 | CASGPYNEQFF | TGTGCCAGCGGCCCATACAATGAGCAGTTCTTC
- | - | TRBJ1-6 | TRBV5-4 | CASSLGGDQYSPLHF | TGTGCCAGCAGCTTGGGGGGCGACCAATATTCACCCCTCCACTTT
- | TRBD2 | TRBJ2-1 | TRBV4-1 | CASISGGPYNEQFF | TGCGCCAGCATTAGCGGGGGGCCCTACAATGAGCAGTTCTTC
- | TRBD1 | TRBJ1-2 | TRBV4-1 | CASSQPQGGYGYTF | TGCGCCAGCAGCCAACCACAGGGGGGATATGGCTACACCTTC
- | TRBD2 | TRBJ2-1 | TRBV9 | CASSVGASGGAPYNEQFF | TGTGCCAGCAGCGTAGGGGCTAGCGGGGGGGCCCCCTACAATGAGCAGTTCTTC
- | - | TRBJ2-7 | TRBV5-1 | CASSLHPYEQYF | TGCGCCAGCAGCTTACACCCCTACGAGCAGTACTTC
once | - | TRBJ1-6 | TRBV11-2 | CASSSGVGNSPLHF | TGTGCCAGCAGCTCCGGGGTTGGTAATTCACCCCTCCACTTT
- | - | TRBJ1-4 | TRBV21-1 | CASSKTGSGRNEKLFF | TGTGCCAGCAGCAAAACAGGGAGCGGCCGAAATGAAAAACTGTTTTTT
few | TRBD1 | TRBJ1-3 | TRBV2 | CASTRQGANTIYF | TGTGCCAGCACCCGACAGGGGGCGAACACCATATATTTT
- | - | TRBJ2-3 | TRBV6-6 | CASSPGADTQYF | TGTGCCAGCAGCCCAGGGGCAGATACGCAGTATTTT
- | TRBD1 | TRBJ1-6 | TRBV9 | CASSEPGQGNSPLHF | TGTGCCAGCAGCGAACCGGGACAGGGAAATTCACCCCTCCACTTT
- | - | TRBJ1-4 | TRBV10-2 | CASSEAGRGNEKLFF | TGCGCCAGCAGTGAGGCGGGCCGGGGTAATGAAAAACTGTTTTTT
- | - | TRBJ2-3 | TRBV2 | CASSEAEYTDTQYF | TGTGCCAGCAGTGAGGCGGAGTACACAGATACGCAGTATTTT
- | TRBD2 | TRBJ2-2 | TRBV7-6 | CASSLIGASGAVTGELFF | TGTGCCAGCAGCTTAATCGGGGCTAGCGGGGCGGTCACCGGGGAGCTGTTTTTT
- | - | TRBJ1-2 | TRBV18 | CASSPLQLYGYTF | TGTGCCAGCTCACCACTACAGCTCTATGGCTACACCTTC
- | - | TRBJ1-1 | TRBV11-2 | CASSLVGQKNTEAFF | TGTGCCAGCAGCTTAGTTGGGCAGAAGAACACTGAAGCTTTCTTT
- | TRBD1 | TRBJ1-5 | TRBV19 | CASSPRRQGRDQPQHF | TGTGCCAGTAGTCCTCGCCGACAGGGGCGGGATCAGCCCCAGCATTTT
- | - | TRBJ2-2 | TRBV19 | CASSIFRSGYTGELFF | TGTGCCAGTAGTATTTTCCGGAGTGGGTACACCGGGGAGCTGTTTTTT
- | - | TRBJ2-1 | TRBV27 | CASSLMGAHEQFF | TGTGCCAGCAGCCTGATGGGGGCCCATGAGCAGTTCTTC
- | TRBD1 | TRBJ1-1 | TRBV5-1 | CASTKTTGANTEAFF | TGCGCCAGCACAAAGACGACAGGGGCGAACACTGAAGCTTTCTTT
- | - | TRBJ1-2 | TRBV6-5 | CASCHYSSGGYGYTF | TGTGCCAGCTGCCACTACAGCTCGGGGGGCTATGGCTACACCTTC
- | TRBD1 | TRBJ2-2 | TRBV5-4 | CASSLGGQGDTGELFF | TGTGCCAGCAGCTTGGGGGGACAGGGAGACACCGGGGAGCTGTTTTTT
- | - | TRBJ1-2 | TRBV5-1 | CASSLTGTKGEYGYTF | TGCGCCAGCAGCTTGACAGGGACAAAAGGAGAGTATGGCTACACCTTC
few | - | TRBJ2-5 | TRBV7-2 | CASSLGGLSETQYF | TGTGCCAGCAGCTTGGGGGGACTGTCGGAGACCCAGTACTTC
once | TRBD1 | TRBJ1-5 | TRBV4-1 | CASSQIEQGGLNQPQHF | TGCGCCAGCAGCCAAATAGAACAGGGGGGACTAAATCAGCCCCAGCATTTT
- | - | TRBJ2-7 | TRBV5-1 | CASSLGGSEQYF | TGCGCCAGCAGCTTGGGAGGGTCCGAGCAGTACTTC
- | - | TRBJ1-1 | TRBV3-1/TRBV3-2 | CASSQGGRVSTEAFF | TGTGCCAGCAGCCAAGGTGGCAGGGTGAGCACTGAAGCTTTCTTT
- | - | TRBJ2-7 | TRBV2 | CASSEGGPTSRSSYF | TGTGCCAGCAGTGAAGGGGGCCCCACCTCCCGCTCCTCTTACTTC
- | - | TRBJ1-3 | TRBV10-1 | CASSFTGDSGNTIYF | TGCGCCAGCAGTTTTACGGGGGACTCTGGAAACACCATATATTTT
- | - | TRBJ1-2 | TRBV29-1 | CSVRGERNYGYTF | TGCAGCGTCCGCGGAGAACGGAACTATGGCTACACCTTC
few | - | TRBJ1-4 | TRBV5-1 | CASSLGRATNEKLFF | TGCGCCAGCAGCTTGGGGCGGGCAACTAATGAAAAACTGTTTTTT
- | TRBD1 | TRBJ2-1 | TRBV19 | CASSIGTGTYNEQFF | TGTGCCAGTAGTATCGGGACAGGGACCTACAATGAGCAGTTCTTC
- | - | TRBJ1-4 | TRBV5-1 | CASSPWSATNEKLFF | TGCGCCAGCAGCCCATGGAGTGCAACTAATGAAAAACTGTTTTTT
- | - | TRBJ2-3 | TRBV7-3 | CASSLDPGGTDTQYF | TGTGCCAGCAGCTTGGACCCGGGGGGCACAGATACGCAGTATTTT
- | TRBD1 | TRBJ1-5 | TRBV19 | CASSIRDRDNQPQHF | TGTGCCAGTAGTATTAGAGACAGGGACAATCAGCCCCAGCATTTT
- | - | TRBJ2-3 | TRBV11-3 | CASSLRATDTQYF | TGTGCCAGCAGCTTACGAGCCACAGATACGCAGTATTTT